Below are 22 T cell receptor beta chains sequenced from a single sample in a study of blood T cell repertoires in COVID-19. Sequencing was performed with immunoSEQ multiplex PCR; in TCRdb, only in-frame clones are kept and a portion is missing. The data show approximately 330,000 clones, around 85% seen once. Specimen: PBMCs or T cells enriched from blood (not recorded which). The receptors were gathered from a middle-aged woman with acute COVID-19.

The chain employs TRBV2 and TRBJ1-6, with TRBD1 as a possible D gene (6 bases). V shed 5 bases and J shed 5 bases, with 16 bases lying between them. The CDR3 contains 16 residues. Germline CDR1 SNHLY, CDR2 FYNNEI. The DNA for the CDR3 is TGTGCCAGCAGTATACGGGGGGGGCGGGATAATTCACCCCTCCACTTT. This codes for CASSIRGGRDNSPLHF.

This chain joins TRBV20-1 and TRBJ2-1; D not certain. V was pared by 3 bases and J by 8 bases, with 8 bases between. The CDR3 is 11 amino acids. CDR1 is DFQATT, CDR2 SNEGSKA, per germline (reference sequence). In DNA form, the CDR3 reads TGCAGTGCTAGGCCCGCGTATGAGCAGTTCTTC. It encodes CSARPAYEQFF.

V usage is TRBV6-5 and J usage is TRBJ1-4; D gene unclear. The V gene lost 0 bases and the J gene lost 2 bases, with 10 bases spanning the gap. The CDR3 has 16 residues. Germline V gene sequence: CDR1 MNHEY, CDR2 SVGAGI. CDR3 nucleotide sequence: TGTGCCAGCAGTTACTCGATAGCGCAGACTAATGAAAAACTGTTTTTT. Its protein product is CASSYSIAQTNEKLFF.

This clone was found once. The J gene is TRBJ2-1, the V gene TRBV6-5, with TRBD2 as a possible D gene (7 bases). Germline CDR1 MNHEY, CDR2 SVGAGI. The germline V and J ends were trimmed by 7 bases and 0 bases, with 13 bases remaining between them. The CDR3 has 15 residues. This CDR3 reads CASKGGGPSYNEQFF. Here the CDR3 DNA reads TGTGCCAGCAAGGGGGGAGGGCCCTCCTACAATGAGCAGTTCTTC.

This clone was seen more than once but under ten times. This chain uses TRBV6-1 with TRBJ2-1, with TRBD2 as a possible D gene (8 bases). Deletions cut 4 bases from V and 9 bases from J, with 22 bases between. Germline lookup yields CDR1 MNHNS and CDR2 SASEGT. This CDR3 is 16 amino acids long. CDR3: CASSGNRQGLVLEQFF. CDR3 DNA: TGTGCCAGCAGTGGGAACCGACAGGGACTAGTGCTTGAGCAGTTCTTC.

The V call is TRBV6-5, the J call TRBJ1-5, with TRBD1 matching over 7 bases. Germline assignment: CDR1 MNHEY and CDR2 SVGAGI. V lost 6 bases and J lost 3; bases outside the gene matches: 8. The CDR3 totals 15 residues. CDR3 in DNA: TGTGCCAGCAGCCGCGGGACAGCCTACAATCAGCCCCAGCATTTT. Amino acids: CASSRGTAYNQPQHF.

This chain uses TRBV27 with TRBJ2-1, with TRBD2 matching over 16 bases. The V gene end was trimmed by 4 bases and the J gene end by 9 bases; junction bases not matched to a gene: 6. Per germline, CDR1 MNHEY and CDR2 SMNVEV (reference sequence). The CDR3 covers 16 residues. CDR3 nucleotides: TGTGCCAGCAGTTCGGTGGGACTAGCGGGAGGGGGTGAGCAGTTCTTC. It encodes CASSSVGLAGGGEQFF.

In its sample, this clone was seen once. The CDR3 nucleotides read TGTGCCAGCAGTGGGAGTCGAGAGACCCAGTACTTC. This sequence encodes CASSGSRETQYF. This chain joins TRBV2 and TRBJ2-5; unclear D gene. Trimming shortened V by 4 bases and J by 4 bases, and 7 bases separated the two germline ends. Germline CDR1 and CDR2: SNHLY and FYNNEI. The CDR3 has 12 amino acids.

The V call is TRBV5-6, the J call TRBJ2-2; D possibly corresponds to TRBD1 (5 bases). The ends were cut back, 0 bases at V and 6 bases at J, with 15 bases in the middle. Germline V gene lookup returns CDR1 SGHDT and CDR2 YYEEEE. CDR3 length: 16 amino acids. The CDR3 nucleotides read TGTGCCAGCAGCTTGGCCGGCCAGGGTAGAGCCGGGGAGCTGTTTTTT. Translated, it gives CASSLAGQGRAGELFF.

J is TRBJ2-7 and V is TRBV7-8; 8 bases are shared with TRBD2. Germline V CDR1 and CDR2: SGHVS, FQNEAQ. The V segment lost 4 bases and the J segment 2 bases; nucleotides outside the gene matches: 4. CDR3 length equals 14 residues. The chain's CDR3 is CASSSRGLAYEQYF. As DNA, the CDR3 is TGTGCCAGCAGCTCTAGGGGACTAGCCTACGAGCAGTACTTC.

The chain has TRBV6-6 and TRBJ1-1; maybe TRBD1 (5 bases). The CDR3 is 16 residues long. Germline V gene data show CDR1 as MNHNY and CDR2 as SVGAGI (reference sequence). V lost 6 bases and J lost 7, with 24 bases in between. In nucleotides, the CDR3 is TGTGCCAGCAGCCAGGGCCTCAGGTTGGCGGGGGGTGAAGCTTTCTTT. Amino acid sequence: CASSQGLRLAGGEAFF.

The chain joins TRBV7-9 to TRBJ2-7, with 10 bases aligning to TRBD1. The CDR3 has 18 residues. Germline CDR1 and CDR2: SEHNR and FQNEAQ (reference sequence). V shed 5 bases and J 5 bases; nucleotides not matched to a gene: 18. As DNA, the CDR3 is TGTGCCAGCAGCCCAATTCCGGGACAGGGGTCGCGTTGGAACGAGCAGTACTTC. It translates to CASSPIPGQGSRWNEQYF.

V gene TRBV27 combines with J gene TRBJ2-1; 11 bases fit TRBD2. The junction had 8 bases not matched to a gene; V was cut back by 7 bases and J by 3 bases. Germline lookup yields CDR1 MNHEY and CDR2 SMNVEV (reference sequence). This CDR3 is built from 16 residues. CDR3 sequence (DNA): TGTGCCAGCAATTCTATAGCGGGAGGGGTCTACAATGAGCAGTTCTTC. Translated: CASNSIAGGVYNEQFF.

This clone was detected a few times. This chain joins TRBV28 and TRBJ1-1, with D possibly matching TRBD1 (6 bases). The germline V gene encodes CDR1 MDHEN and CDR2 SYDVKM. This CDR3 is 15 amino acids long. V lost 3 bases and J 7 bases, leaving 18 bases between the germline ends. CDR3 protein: CASSLGAGLEVEAFF. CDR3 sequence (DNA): TGTGCCAGCAGTTTGGGGGCAGGGCTGGAGGTTGAAGCTTTCTTT.

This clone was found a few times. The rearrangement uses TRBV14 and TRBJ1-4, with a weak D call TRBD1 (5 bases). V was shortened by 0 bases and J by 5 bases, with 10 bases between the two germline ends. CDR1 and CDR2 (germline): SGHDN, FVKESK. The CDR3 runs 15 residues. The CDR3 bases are TGTGCCAGCAGCCAAGATGGGCGGGGGAATGAAAAACTGTTTTTT. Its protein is CASSQDGRGNEKLFF.

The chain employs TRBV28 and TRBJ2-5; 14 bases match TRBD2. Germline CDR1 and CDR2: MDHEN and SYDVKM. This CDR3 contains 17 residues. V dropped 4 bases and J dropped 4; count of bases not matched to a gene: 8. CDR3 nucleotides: TGTGCCAGCAGTTCCGAGACTAGCGGGAGGGGTCGAGAGACCCAGTACTTC. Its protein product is CASSSETSGRGRETQYF.

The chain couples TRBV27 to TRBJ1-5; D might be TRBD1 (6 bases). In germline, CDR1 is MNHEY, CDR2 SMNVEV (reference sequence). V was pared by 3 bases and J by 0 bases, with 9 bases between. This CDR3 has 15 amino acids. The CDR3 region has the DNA TGTGCCAGCAGTTTGACAGGATATAGCAATCAGCCCCAGCATTTT. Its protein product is CASSLTGYSNQPQHF.

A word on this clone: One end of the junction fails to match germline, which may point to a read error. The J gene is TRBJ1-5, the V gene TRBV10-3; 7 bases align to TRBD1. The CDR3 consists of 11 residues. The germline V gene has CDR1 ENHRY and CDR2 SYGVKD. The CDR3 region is CAIYYRGPRHF. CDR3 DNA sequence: TGTGCCATCTATTACAGGGGACCCCGGCATTTT.

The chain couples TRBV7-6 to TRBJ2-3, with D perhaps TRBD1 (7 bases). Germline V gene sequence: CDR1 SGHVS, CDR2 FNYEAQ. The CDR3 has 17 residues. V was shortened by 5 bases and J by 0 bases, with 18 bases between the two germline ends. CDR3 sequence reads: CASSPYQAGGSTDTQYF. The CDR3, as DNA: TGTGCCAGCAGCCCCTACCAGGCAGGGGGGAGCACAGATACGCAGTATTTT.

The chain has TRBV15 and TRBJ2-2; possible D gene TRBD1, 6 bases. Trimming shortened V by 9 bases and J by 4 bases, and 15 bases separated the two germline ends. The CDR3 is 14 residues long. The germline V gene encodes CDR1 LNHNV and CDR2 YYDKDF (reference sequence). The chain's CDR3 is CATSETGLTGELFF. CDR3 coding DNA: TGTGCCACTTCCGAGACAGGCCTCACCGGGGAGCTGTTTTTT.

CDR3 sequence: CASSLGTSGLSSYEQYF. CDR3 DNA: TGTGCCAGCAGTTTAGGGACTAGCGGACTGAGCTCCTACGAGCAGTACTTC. The genes are TRBV28 and TRBJ2-7, with TRBD2 identical over 11 bases. Unmatched junction bases numbered 6, after V lost 2 bases and J lost 0 bases. This CDR3 is 17 amino acids long. Germline CDR1 is MDHEN and CDR2 is SYDVKM.

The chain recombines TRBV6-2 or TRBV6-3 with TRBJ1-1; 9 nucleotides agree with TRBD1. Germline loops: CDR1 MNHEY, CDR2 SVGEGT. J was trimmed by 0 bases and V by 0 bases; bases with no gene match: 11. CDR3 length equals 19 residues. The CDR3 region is CASSYSFYRGQGMNTEAFF. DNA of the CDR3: TGTGCCAGCAGTTACTCGTTCTACAGGGGACAGGGAATGAACACTGAAGCTTTCTTT.